This T cell receptor beta chain was captured by sequencing in a study of vaccination and CD4 T cells after COVID-19. The wider study: For each participant, vaccination comprised two doses of either the BNT162b2 or the mRNA-1273 vaccine.

This clonotype has only a few counts. What it binds is unknown. CD4+ T cells that had been cultured provided DNA sequenced with the Oncomine TCR Beta short-read assay. TCRdb analysed the PCR reads with MiXCR anew, one entry per CDR3 protein. The sample has 9,500 or so distinct CDR3 sequences, more than 60% seen once. As to treatment: roughly 11-day PBMC culture with coronavirus spike peptide pools or control peptides (ViraFEST assay). Before TCRs were sequenced, ViraFEST expanded antigen-specific T cells with peptide pools. Cells received half-medium changes with fresh IL-2 medium on days 3 and 7. The study's findings and limits: There was no significant change from approximately 21 to 38 median reactive clonotypes.

CDR1 and CDR2 from the germline V gene are DFQATT and SNEGSKA (reference sequence). This CDR3 region has 13 residues. Trimming took 6 bases from V and 2 from J; bases not matched to a gene: 4. The sequenced sample was CD4+ T cells from blood, cultured in vitro. The chain links TRBV20-1 to TRBJ1-2, with 9 positions matching TRBD1. The sequence was obtained from a human donor who had recovered from COVID-19. The CDR3 nucleotides are TGCAGTGCGGGGGGGACAGGGAACTATGGCTACACCTTC. Amino acid sequence: CSAGGTGNYGYTF.